This section outlines one TCR beta chain sequence together with its context. Antigen unknown. This sample stems from a study of T cell responses to AZD1222 COVID-19 vaccine. Study-wide context: Pooling of second doses given at about 4 or about 12 weeks was done.

J gave up 8 bases and V 5 bases, and 11 bases lay outside the gene matches. CDR3 length: 15 amino acids. Germline lookup yields CDR1 SGHTS and CDR2 YDEGEE. Some clones are missing from TCRdb's copy, which holds only in-frame ones; the method was immunoSEQ multiplex PCR. The sample lists 84,000 or so clones, about 92% seen once, with over 2% in the top ten. Regarding the study as a whole: Targeting of unmutated variant regions was reportedly seen in nearly half of spike-specific TCRs. Most donors were white British and more were female, and clonal diversity was possibly underestimated.

Material: peripheral blood, obtained on day 0 of AZD1222 vaccination. This chain joins TRBV5-8 and TRBJ2-1; TRBD2 aligns across 9 bases. This clonotype originated in an adult in good health. As DNA, the CDR3 is TGTGCCAGCAGGGCCGGGACTAGCCTGTCCCATGAGCAGTTCTTC. This sequence encodes CASRAGTSLSHEQFF.